The clone carrying this T cell receptor (beta chain) was seen only once. This specimen includes other DNA sequences encoding the same CDR3. V was pared by 7 bases and J by 0 bases, with 13 bases between. CDR3 length: 15 amino acids. Germline V gene lookup returns CDR1 LGHNA and CDR2 YNFKEQ. In the study's own analysis: Reference gene primer amplification in the assay estimated nucleated cell counts. Data came from immunoSEQ multiplex PCR; TCRdb stores just in-frame clones and leaves some out. D and trimming were read from the DNA, whereas the V and J calls and clone size are those reported in that table. The table includes some 250,000 clones, 90% to 95% detected once. This specimen comes from a study of blood T cell repertoires in COVID-19. About the research overall: Both acute and convalescent COVID-19 samples were obtained from the United States, Italy and Spain.

The receptor was derived from a human donor in a cohort exposed to, infected with or recovered from COVID-19 (not recorded which). The donor label of this sample is uncertain. This chain links TRBV4-2 with TRBJ2-4; no clear D. The sequencing input was PBMCs or T cells enriched from blood (not recorded which). For the CDR3, the DNA is TGTGCCAGCACTCCAGGCGATCTAGCCAAAAACATTCAGTACTTC. Protein sequence: CASTPGDLAKNIQYF.